These T cell receptor beta chains were read from a single sample in a study of T cells in Graves' hyperthyroidism and ophthalmopathy. TCRdb reanalysed the multiplex PCR reads using MiXCR and keeps one entry per CDR3 protein. This table holds about 690,000 distinct CDR3 sequences, 15% to 20% found once. Sequenced sample: blood. These TCRs come from a man aged 50 to 59 with Graves' hyperthyroidism. Each CDR3 is given with its conserved first and last residue. The order of the fields is D gene, CDR3 length, V gene, J gene, clone size, CDR3 DNA, CDR3 protein. The D gene is left open where the match is weak. Expanded clones get a size class; other rows say once, few or many, or leave the size out.

>TRBD2|17|TRBV30|TRBJ2-7|-
TGTGCCTGGAGGCTTTCCCCCGGGAGGGGGAAGTCCTACGAGCAGTACTTC
CAWRLSPGRGKSYEQYF
>TRBD1|14|TRBV28|TRBJ1-2|many
TGTGCCAGCAGTTATGACAGGGAGGAGGGTGGCTACACCTTC
CASSYDREEGGYTF
>TRBD2|14|TRBV11-2|TRBJ2-7|many
TGTGCCAGCAGCATAAGCGGGAGTATTTACGAGCAGTACTTC
CASSISGSIYEQYF
>TRBD1|15|TRBV27|TRBJ2-2|many
TGTGCCAGCAGTTTATTGACAGGGGGAACCGGGGAGCTGTTTTTT
CASSLLTGGTGELFF
>-|12|TRBV28|TRBJ1-1|many
TGTGCCAGCAACAGACCGAACACTGAAGCTTTCTTT
CASNRPNTEAFF
>-|18|TRBV4-1|TRBJ1-5|many
TGCGCCAGCAGCCAAACTGGGACCCAGATTTATAGCAATCAGCCCCAGCATTTT
CASSQTGTQIYSNQPQHF
>-|13|TRBV7-8|TRBJ2-7|many
TGTGCCAGCAGCGACGGGAGTTGGTACGAGCAGTACTTC
CASSDGSWYEQYF
>TRBD1|13|TRBV6-5|TRBJ1-1|few
TGTGCCAGCAGTCTACAGGGGCCCAGTGAAGCTTTCTTT
CASSLQGPSEAFF
>-|13|TRBV10-3|TRBJ1-1|-
TGTGCCATCAATGCGGGGGCAGGCACTGAAGCTTTCTTT
CAINAGAGTEAFF
>-|19|TRBV25-1|TRBJ2-2|few
TGTGCCAGCAGTGACGGACTTACTTTCAGCGGACCGAACACCGGGGAGCTGTTTTTT
CASSDGLTFSGPNTGELFF
>TRBD1|17|TRBV11-2|TRBJ2-3|many
TGTGCCAGCAGCAGGGGGGGGACAGGGTCCCTCACAGATACGCAGTATTTT
CASSRGGTGSLTDTQYF
>-|14|TRBV28|TRBJ1-4|many
TGTGCCAGCAGTTTTGGGGGGGGCCGAGAAAAACTGTTTTTT
CASSFGGGREKLFF
>TRBD1|16|TRBV12-5|TRBJ2-5|many
TGTGCTAGTGGATCCGGACAGGCACCGTACCAAGAGACCCAGTACTTC
CASGSGQAPYQETQYF
>TRBD2|16|TRBV27|TRBJ2-5|-
TGTGCCAGCAGTTTAACGGGGACGGGAGGATGGGAGACCCAGTACTTC
CASSLTGTGGWETQYF
>TRBD2|15|TRBV7-9|TRBJ2-7|-
TGTGCCAGCATCCCTTGGGCGGGAGCCTTGTACGAGCAGTACTTC
CASIPWAGALYEQYF
>-|15|TRBV6-1|TRBJ2-1|-
TGTGCCAGCGTGACCGGGACGGAAAATTACAATGAGCAGTTCTTC
CASVTGTENYNEQFF
>-|15|TRBV28|TRBJ2-7|many
TGTGCCAGCAGGTCACCGGGAAGGGTCGGGGACGAGCAGTACTTC
CASRSPGRVGDEQYF
>-|16|TRBV20-1|TRBJ2-3|-
TGCAGTGCTAGACCTCTCGCGGGTCGTAGCACAGATACGCAGTATTTT
CSARPLAGRSTDTQYF